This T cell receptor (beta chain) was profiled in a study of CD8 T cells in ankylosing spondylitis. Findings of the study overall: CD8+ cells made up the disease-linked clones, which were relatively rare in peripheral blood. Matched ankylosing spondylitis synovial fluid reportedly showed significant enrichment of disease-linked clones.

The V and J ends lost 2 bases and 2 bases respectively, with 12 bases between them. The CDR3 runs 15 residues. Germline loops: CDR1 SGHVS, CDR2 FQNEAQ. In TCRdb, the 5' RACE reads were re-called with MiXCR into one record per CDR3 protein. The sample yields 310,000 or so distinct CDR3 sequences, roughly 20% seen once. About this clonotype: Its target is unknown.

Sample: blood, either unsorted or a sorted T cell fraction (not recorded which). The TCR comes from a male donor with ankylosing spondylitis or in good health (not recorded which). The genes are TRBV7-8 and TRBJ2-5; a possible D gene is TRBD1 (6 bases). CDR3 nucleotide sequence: TGTGCCAGCAGCTTATCACAGGGCGGGCAAGAGACCCAGTACTTC. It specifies CASSLSQGGQETQYF. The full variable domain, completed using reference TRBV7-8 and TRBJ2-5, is GAGVSQSPRYKVAKRGQDVALRCDPISGHVSLFWYQQALGQGPEFLTYFQNEAQLDKSGLPSDRFFAERPEGSVSTLKIQRTQQEDSAVYLCASSLSQGGQETQYFGPGTRLLVL.